Included here is one TCR beta chain sequence, with context. The clone's antigen remains unknown. One base away there is no much larger clone; base qualities are not given. This sample stems from a study of CD8 T cells in Susac syndrome (dated by TCRdb to between 2017 and 2020). About the study as a whole: Whether CD8+ T cell activation and differentiation in Susac syndrome was antigen driven was tested using repertoire sequencing. Clonality of the CD8+ T cell repertoire was compared between more than 10 healthy donors, approximately 14 Susac syndrome patients and roughly 15 multiple sclerosis patients.

Its CDR3 holds 18 amino acids, cysteine through phenylalanine. Only the CDR3 region is kept as DNA, spanning 54 bases read in frame from base 1. V and J are truncated by 0 bases and 1 base respectively, leaving an intervening sequence of 13 bases. CDR1 SGHDN and CDR2 FVKESK are derived from the germline V gene. High-throughput TCR beta sequencing profiled peripheral blood CD8+ and CD4+ T cells from healthy donors, Susac syndrome patients and multiple sclerosis patients. The multiple sclerosis controls were treatment-naive patients whose relapsing-remitting disease, either stable or active, fulfilled the revised McDonald criteria. Bulk CD8+ and CD4+ T cells were purified by magnetic negative isolation, whereas CD8+ TEMRA cells were enriched by FACS. Blood was collected in EDTA tubes and processed within 24 hours, with PBMCs isolated through density gradient centrifugation. PBMCs intended for TCR sequencing were frozen in liquid nitrogen and were later thawed in a 37 degrees C water bath. A purity of at least 90% was achieved for sorted or isolated CD4+, CD8+ and CD8+ TEMRA cells.

RNA was extracted using the RNeasy kit, and about 0.45 to 1 ug of the RNA was reverse transcribed with random hexamers. The immunoSEQ multiplex PCR assay, covering 54 Vbeta and 13 Jbeta segments, was used to amplify TCR beta CDR3 regions. PCR amplification bias was corrected by using a synthetic template baseline for primer optimization and computational correction. The source study handled its data this way. Reads were annotated to V, D and J genes according to IMGT and were analyzed with immunoSEQ Analyzer, with only productive sequences retained. Clonality was calculated as one minus the Shannon entropy normalized by log2 of the number of productive unique sequences. Public and private clones were assessed among the 100 most prevalent clones of each patient and control. A clone was defined as Susac-specific if it was absent from the healthy and MS cohorts, from roughly 1,000 published viral clones and from other ImmuneACCESS disease sequences. Through fastp at Q25 and MiXCR, TCRdb rebuilt clones from the public reads, retaining in-frame beta chains. Rows with a matching CDR3 protein are joined into one entry that keeps the most common DNA and genes. The V and J calls, along with clone size, are taken from TCRdb and not from the paper's own processing. In all, the sample holds roughly 120,000 distinct CDR3 sequences, and just over 90% of those were seen once. The ten largest clones take up roughly 0.33% of the sample.

General study outcomes and caveats: The number of individuals in the TCR sequencing and HLA analysis was acknowledged as relatively small.

Sequenced input: CD8+ T cells from PBMCs. The TCR comes from a human donor with multiple sclerosis. The chain was built from TRBV14 and TRBJ2-6, and TRBD1 may be the D gene, going by 6 matching bases. The nucleotides are TGTGCCAGCAGCCAAGATAGAACAGGGTCTTCTGGGGCCAACGTCCTGACTTTC. Translated, it gives CASSQDRTGSSGANVLTF. Outside the CDR3, residues come from the reference TRBV14 and TRBJ2-6 proteins, so the full variable domain is: EAGVTQFPSHSVIEKGQTVTLRCDPISGHDNLYWYRRVMGKEIKFLLHFVKESKQDESGMPNNRFLAERTGGTYSTLKVQPAELEDSGVYFCASSQDRTGSSGANVLTFGAGSRLTVL.